Listed here are 32 T cell receptor beta chains from one sample, sequenced in a study of T cell responses to AZD1222 COVID-19 vaccine. The protocol was immunoSEQ multiplex PCR, while the TCRdb copy is restricted to in-frame clones and leaves out a portion. The sample carries 50,000 to 65,000 clones, about 87% recorded once. The sequencing used peripheral blood, collected on day 0 of AZD1222 vaccination. These receptors were collected from an adult in good health.

This chain joins TRBV5-4 and TRBJ1-1, with D maybe TRBD1 (5 bases). V was shortened by 5 bases and J by 5 bases, with 13 bases between the two germline ends. Germline V gene lookup returns CDR1 SGHNT and CDR2 YYREEE (reference sequence). The CDR3 is 13 residues long. CDR3 sequence (DNA): TGTGCCAGCAGTGTTGGGGCTCCGACTGAAGCTTTCTTT. This encodes CASSVGAPTEAFF.

V usage is TRBV5-4 and J usage is TRBJ2-2; TRBD2 matches 9 bases. Germline loops: CDR1 SGHNT, CDR2 YYREEE (reference sequence). V lost 4 bases to trimming and J lost 7 bases; unmatched junction nucleotides: 14. This CDR3 has 17 amino acids. The CDR3 spells CASSSSGGLSRGGELFF. The DNA of the CDR3 is TGTGCCAGCAGCAGTAGCGGGGGTCTATCTCGCGGCGGGGAGCTGTTTTTT.

This clone was detected once. The rearrangement uses TRBV5-1 and TRBJ1-5; the match to TRBD1 covers 12 bases. The CDR3 contains 16 residues. Germline loops: CDR1 SGHRS, CDR2 YFSETQ. The V and J ends lost 4 bases and 3 bases, in that order; junction bases with no gene match: 5. The CDR3 bases are TGCGCCAGCAGCCCAGGGACAGGGGGCCCCAATCAGCCCCAGCATTTT. This encodes CASSPGTGGPNQPQHF.

The genes are TRBV19 and TRBJ2-3; D call uncertain. The CDR3 contains 14 residues. V lost 5 bases and J 1 base, leaving 10 bases between the germline ends. Per germline, CDR1 LNHDA and CDR2 SQIVND (reference sequence). The CDR3 loop reads CASSPWAGTDTQYF. The CDR3 DNA reads as TGTGCCAGTAGTCCTTGGGCTGGCACAGATACGCAGTATTTT.

V is TRBV7-2 and J is TRBJ1-5, with D tentatively TRBD1 (5 bases). Per germline, CDR1 SGHTA and CDR2 FQGNSA. Trimming stripped 1 base from V and 1 base from J, with 8 bases between. The CDR3 has 15 residues. CDR3 loop: CASSLVSGSNQPQHF. CDR3 sequence (DNA): TGTGCCAGCAGCTTAGTTTCAGGGAGCAATCAGCCCCAGCATTTT.

CDR3 bases: TGCGCCAGCAGCTTGGACCGACTAGCGGGGGAAGTCACAGATACGCAGTATTTT. The encoded protein is CASSLDRLAGEVTDTQYF. The chain is built from TRBV5-1 and TRBJ2-3, with TRBD2 identical over 12 bases. Germline CDR1 is SGHRS and CDR2 is YFSETQ. The CDR3 extends over 18 amino acids. V gave up 0 bases and J gave up 2 bases; unmatched junction bases: 7.

This chain connects TRBV7-8 to TRBJ1-2; D unresolved. V lost 5 bases, J lost 8 bases, and 15 bases lay in between. Germline CDR1 and CDR2: SGHVS and FQNEAQ. The CDR3 extends over 13 amino acids. The CDR3 coding sequence is TGTGCCAGCAGCCCAGCCGTAATTAGGGGCTACACCTTC. It is translated as CASSPAVIRGYTF.

In its sample, this clone was seen once. The V and J genes are TRBV7-9 and TRBJ1-3; D is uncertain. Germline V lookup: CDR1 SEHNR, CDR2 FQNEAQ (reference sequence). V was shortened by 2 bases and J by 0 bases, with 5 bases between the two germline ends. The CDR3 extends over 14 amino acids. The CDR3 nucleotides read TGTGCCAGCAGCTTAACCAACTCTGGAAACACCATATATTTT. Translating it yields CASSLTNSGNTIYF.

The V call is TRBV5-6, the J call TRBJ2-7, with TRBD2 matching over 11 bases. The CDR3 contains 16 residues. Germline lookup yields CDR1 SGHDT and CDR2 YYEEEE. Trimming took 4 bases from V and 2 from J; bases not matched to a gene: 8. Here the CDR3 reads CASSLLRLAGPYEQYF. The CDR3 coding sequence is TGTGCCAGCAGCCTACTAAGACTAGCGGGGCCCTACGAGCAGTACTTC.

This chain joins TRBV19 and TRBJ1-5; tentative D call: TRBD1 (6 bases). With 8 bases removed from V and 3 bases from J, the gap between germline ends came to 20 bases. Germline lookup yields CDR1 LNHDA and CDR2 SQIVND (reference sequence). This CDR3 contains 16 residues. CDR3 coding DNA: TGTGCCAGTGGACCAGGGGCGGGAAATATCAATCAGCCCCAGCATTTT. Protein sequence: CASGPGAGNINQPQHF.

V gene TRBV18 combines with J gene TRBJ1-4; D perhaps matches TRBD1 (5 bases). V was clipped by 5 bases and J by 2 bases, with 12 bases between them. The CDR3 is 15 residues long. Germline V CDR1 and CDR2: KGHSH, LQKENI. CDR3 sequence (DNA): TGTGCCAGCTCATCCAGACAGAACACTAATGAAAAACTGTTTTTT. This gives the protein CASSSRQNTNEKLFF.

The V and J genes are TRBV5-1 and TRBJ2-6; D is uncertain. CDR1 and CDR2 from the germline V gene are SGHRS and YFSETQ. CDR3 length: 15 residues. Trimming removed 4 bases from V and 0 bases from J, with 8 bases in between. In nucleotides, the CDR3 is TGCGCCAGCAGCACGGGCGACTCTGGGGCCAACGTCCTGACTTTC. This encodes CASSTGDSGANVLTF. The variable domain in full, completed from reference TRBV5-1 and TRBJ2-6, reads KAGVTQTPRYLIKTRGQQVTLSCSPISGHRSVSWYQQTPGQGLQFLFEYFSETQRNKGNFPGRFSGRQFSNSRSEMNVSTLELGDSALYLCASSTGDSGANVLTFGAGSRLTVL.

The chain has TRBV10-3 and TRBJ1-1, with D possibly TRBD1 on 6 matching bases. The CDR3 is 13 amino acids. V was shortened by 4 bases and J by 1 base, with 7 bases between the two germline ends. From germline, CDR1 is ENHRY and CDR2 SYGVKD. DNA of the CDR3: TGTGCCATCAGTGTGACAGGGAACACTGAAGCTTTCTTT. Translation: CAISVTGNTEAFF.

The V call is TRBV7-8, the J call TRBJ2-2; 7 positions match TRBD1. The V gene end was trimmed by 8 bases and the J gene end by 1 base; junction bases not matched to a gene: 7. Germline V gives CDR1 SGHVS, CDR2 FQNEAQ. The CDR3 covers 15 residues. CDR3 DNA: TGTGCCAGCCACGAAAGGGGGCGGAACACCGGGGAGCTGTTTTTT. As protein: CASHERGRNTGELFF.

This clone was seen a handful of times. The chain links TRBV19 to TRBJ1-6; D gene uncertain. The CDR3 extends over 14 amino acids. The germline V and J ends were trimmed by 0 bases and 9 bases, with 9 bases remaining between them. From germline, CDR1 is LNHDA and CDR2 SQIVND (reference sequence). CDR3 bases: TGTGCCAGTAGTATAGAGGGGTCCGGTTCACCCCTCCACTTT. Translated: CASSIEGSGSPLHF.

V and J are TRBV19 and TRBJ2-7; weak D call: TRBD2 (5 bases). This CDR3 comprises 11 residues. Germline CDR1 LNHDA, CDR2 SQIVND (reference sequence). V lost 9 bases and J 6 bases, leaving 12 bases between the germline ends. This CDR3 is CARTRGSEQYF. The CDR3 region has the DNA TGTGCCAGAACTCGAGGGAGCGAGCAGTACTTC.

CDR3: CASSHPGLAGSYEQYF. The DNA of the CDR3 is TGTGCCAGCAGCCATCCGGGACTAGCGGGGAGTTACGAGCAGTACTTC. The rearrangement joins TRBV4-2 to TRBJ2-7, with 13 positions matching TRBD2. The CDR3 consists of 16 residues. Germline CDR1 and CDR2: LGHNA and YNFKEQ. The trim removed 3 bases at V and 4 bases at J, leaving 6 bases unmatched.

This rearrangement joins TRBV5-5 to TRBJ1-3, with 7 positions matching TRBD1. Germline CDR1 is SGHKS and CDR2 is YYEKEE (reference sequence). Unmatched junction bases numbered 4, after V lost 4 bases and J lost 0 bases. There are 15 residues in the CDR3. The CDR3 DNA reads TGTGCCAGCAGCGCGGGACAGACCTCTGGAAACACCATATATTTT. This encodes CASSAGQTSGNTIYF.

J is TRBJ2-1 and V is TRBV7-2; TRBD2 matches 10 bases. Germline V gene lookup returns CDR1 SGHTA and CDR2 FQGNSA. With 3 bases clipped from V and 7 bases from J, the junction kept 9 bases outside the gene matches. The CDR3 contains 16 residues. The CDR3 DNA reads TGTGCCAGCAGCTTTAACCGAGGACTAGCGGCGAATGAGCAGTTCTTC. Residues: CASSFNRGLAANEQFF. Full variable domain (remainder filled in from reference TRBV7-2 and TRBJ2-1): GAGVSQSPSNKVTEKGKDVELRCDPISGHTALYWYRQSLGQGLEFLIYFQGNSAPDKSGLPSDRFSAERTGGSVSTLTIQRTQQEDSAVYLCASSFNRGLAANEQFFGPGTRLTVL.

The CDR3 spells CASSLRTAGKSYYGYTF. CDR3 DNA sequence: TGTGCCAGCAGCTTAAGGACGGCTGGTAAGAGCTACTATGGCTACACCTTC. The chain joins TRBV7-9 to TRBJ1-2, with D unresolved. V gave up 2 bases and J gave up 3 bases, with 19 bases separating them. The V gene's germline CDR1 is SEHNR and CDR2 FQNEAQ (reference sequence). The CDR3 contains 17 residues.

The rearrangement links TRBV18 to TRBJ1-1; no clear D gene. Germline V gene lookup returns CDR1 KGHSH and CDR2 LQKENI. CDR3 length equals 14 residues. Trimming left V 0 bases short and J 8 bases short, with 13 bases between. This CDR3 reads CASSPPVSRIEAFF. In DNA, the CDR3 is TGTGCCAGCTCACCACCGGTCAGTAGGATCGAAGCTTTCTTT.

The rearrangement joins TRBV18 to TRBJ2-2; either TRBD1 or TRBD2 may supply D (5 bases each). V lost 0 bases and J 4 bases, leaving 18 bases between the germline ends. Germline values: CDR1 KGHSH, CDR2 LQKENI. The CDR3 contains 18 residues. CDR3 in amino acids: CASSPPGTSIRITGELFF. CDR3 sequence (DNA): TGTGCCAGCTCACCACCGGGGACGAGTATACGGATCACCGGGGAGCTGTTTTTT.

The CDR3 nucleotides read TGTGCCTGGAGTGTAAGAGAGAATGAGCAGTTCTTC. It codes for CAWSVRENEQFF. The genes are TRBV30 and TRBJ2-1, with D unresolved. The CDR3 spans 12 residues. Germline CDR1 reads GTSNPN; CDR2 reads SVGIG (reference sequence). Trimming removed 0 bases at V and 7 bases at J, with 7 bases between.

J is TRBJ1-1 and V is TRBV12-3 or TRBV12-4, with D possibly TRBD1 on 5 matching bases. Trimming removed 5 bases from V and 11 bases from J, with 15 bases in between. The CDR3 covers 12 residues. CDR3 coding DNA: TGTGCCAGCAGTCCCACGGCGGGGCTGGCTTTCTTT. The encoded protein is CASSPTAGLAFF.

The chain combines TRBV6-1 with TRBJ1-3; D ambiguous. V was trimmed by 0 bases and J by 6 bases, leaving 6 bases between them. Germline-derived CDR1 and CDR2 are MNHNS and SASEGT. This CDR3 is 13 amino acids long. CDR3 residues: CASSEALVNTIYF. In nucleotides, the CDR3 is TGTGCCAGCAGTGAAGCGCTAGTAAACACCATATATTTT.

This clone was observed once. The chain combines TRBV5-1 with TRBJ2-7; a possible D gene is TRBD1 (5 bases). Trimming took 2 bases from V and 0 from J, leaving 6 bases between them. The CDR3 loop spans 13 amino acids. Germline values: CDR1 SGHRS, CDR2 YFSETQ. This chain's CDR3 is CASSFQGSYEQYF. The CDR3 DNA is TGCGCCAGCAGCTTCCAGGGCTCCTACGAGCAGTACTTC. Variable domain in full (rest from reference TRBV5-1 and TRBJ2-7): KAGVTQTPRYLIKTRGQQVTLSCSPISGHRSVSWYQQTPGQGLQFLFEYFSETQRNKGNFPGRFSGRQFSNSRSEMNVSTLELGDSALYLCASSFQGSYEQYFGPGTRLTVT.

Of note for this clone: A read error may account for a junction end that differs from germline. The rearrangement uses TRBV3-1 (or the pseudogene TRBV3-2) and TRBJ2-1, with D tentatively TRBD1 or TRBD2 (6 bases each). The CDR3 is 17 residues long. Germline V gene data show CDR1 as LGHDT and CDR2 as YNNKEL (reference sequence). The CDR3 loop is CASSQDRGRDPSNDQFF. For the CDR3, the DNA is TGTGCCAGCAGCCAAGATCGGGGGCGGGACCCCTCCAATGATCAGTTCTTC.

The chain carries TRBV7-8 and TRBJ1-2; 10 nucleotides agree with TRBD1. The CDR3 runs 13 residues. Looked up from germline, CDR1 is SGHVS and CDR2 is FQNEAQ. J lost 7 bases, V lost 5 bases, and 4 bases had no gene match. CDR3 residues: CASSPRTGGGYTF. DNA for the CDR3: TGTGCCAGCAGCCCGAGGACAGGGGGTGGCTACACCTTC. The full variable domain, in which reference TRBV7-8 and TRBJ1-2 provide the parts outside the CDR3, is GAGVSQSPRYKVAKRGQDVALRCDPISGHVSLFWYQQALGQGPEFLTYFQNEAQLDKSGLPSDRFFAERPEGSVSTLKIQRTQQEDSAVYLCASSPRTGGGYTFGSGTRLTVV.

This rearrangement joins TRBV7-8 to TRBJ2-5, with 7 nucleotides matching TRBD2. CDR1 is SGHVS, CDR2 FQNEAQ, per germline. The CDR3 spans 13 residues. J was trimmed by 4 bases and V by 6 bases; bases with no gene match: 5. CDR3 amino acids: CASSRWGGETQYF. Here the CDR3 DNA reads TGTGCCAGCAGTCGGTGGGGGGGAGAGACCCAGTACTTC.

The genes are TRBV5-1 and TRBJ2-1, with 9 bases that match TRBD2. The CDR3 is 19 residues long. The V gene end was trimmed by 1 base and the J gene end by 1 base; junction bases not matched to a gene: 12. Germline values: CDR1 SGHRS, CDR2 YFSETQ. This chain's CDR3 is CASSLYATSGETSYNEQFF. The CDR3 DNA follows: TGCGCCAGCAGCTTGTATGCGACTAGCGGTGAGACTTCCTACAATGAGCAGTTCTTC.

The genes are TRBV5-5 and TRBJ2-1; tentative D call: TRBD1 (6 bases). Trimming cost V 4 bases and J 15 bases, with 20 bases left between them. The CDR3 extends over 13 amino acids. From germline, CDR1 is SGHKS and CDR2 YYEKEE (reference sequence). The CDR3 protein is CASSQDRTGLGFF. In nucleotides, the CDR3 is TGTGCCAGCAGCCAAGACAGGACGGGATTGGGGTTCTTC.

The rearrangement links TRBV3-1 (or the pseudogene TRBV3-2) to TRBJ1-2; no clear D. The V end lost 2 bases, the J end lost 5 bases, and 12 bases lay between the germline ends. The CDR3 is 14 amino acids. Germline assignment: CDR1 LGHDT and CDR2 YNNKEL (reference sequence). CDR3 in amino acids: CASSQPGDTYGYTF. The CDR3 DNA reads as TGTGCCAGCAGCCAACCGGGTGATACTTATGGCTACACCTTC.